This T cell receptor beta chain was sequenced for a study of T cell repertoires in cytomegalovirus infection. Study context: Evidence of both CMV infection and a matching HLA type came from public TCR beta signatures.

With respect to this clonotype: Its specificity is unknown.

TCRdb used MiXCR to reprocess the reads, holding one entry per CDR3 protein. The sample shows about 920,000 distinct CDR3 sequences, approximately 31% of them seen only once. Trimming took 1 base from V and 5 from J, leaving 8 bases between them. CDR3 length equals 14 residues. CDR1 is MNHEY and CDR2 is SMNVEV in the germline V gene (reference sequence). This TCR was sampled from a human donor in good health (CMV status not recorded). Some clones in this sample may be carry-over from other donors' samples. The sequences come from cultured CD8+ T cells from PBMCs, collected from culture after CMV antigen stimulation. The J gene is TRBJ1-4, the V gene TRBV27; D is perhaps TRBD1 (6 bases). The CDR3 protein is CASSLYRVNEKLFF. The CDR3 coding sequence is TGTGCCAGCAGTTTATACAGGGTGAATGAAAAACTGTTTTTT.